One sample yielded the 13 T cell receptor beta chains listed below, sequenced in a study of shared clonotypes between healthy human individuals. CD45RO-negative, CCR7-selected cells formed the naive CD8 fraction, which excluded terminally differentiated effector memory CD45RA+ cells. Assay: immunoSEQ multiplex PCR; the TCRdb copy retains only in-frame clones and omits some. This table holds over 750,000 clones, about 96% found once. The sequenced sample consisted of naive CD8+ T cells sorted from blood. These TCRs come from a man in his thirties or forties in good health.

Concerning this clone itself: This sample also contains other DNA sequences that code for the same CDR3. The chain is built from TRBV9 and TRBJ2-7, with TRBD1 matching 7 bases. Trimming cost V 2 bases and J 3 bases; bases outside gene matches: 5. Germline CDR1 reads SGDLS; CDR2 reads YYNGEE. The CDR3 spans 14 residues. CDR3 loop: CASSVGQGDYEQYF. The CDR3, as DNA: TGTGCCAGCAGCGTTGGCCAGGGGGACTACGAGCAGTACTTC. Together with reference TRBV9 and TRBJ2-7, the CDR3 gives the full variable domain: DSGVTQTPKHLITATGQRVTLRCSPRSGDLSVYWYQQSLDQGLQFLIQYYNGEERAKGNILERFSAQQFPDLHSELNLSSLELGDSALYFCASSVGQGDYEQYFGPGTRLTVT.

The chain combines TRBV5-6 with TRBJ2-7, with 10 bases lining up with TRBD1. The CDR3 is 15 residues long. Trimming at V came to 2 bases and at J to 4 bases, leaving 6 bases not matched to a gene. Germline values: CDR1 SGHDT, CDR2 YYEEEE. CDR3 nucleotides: TGTGCCAGCAGCTTTGGACAGGGGGGCCATTACGAGCAGTACTTC. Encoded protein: CASSFGQGGHYEQYF.

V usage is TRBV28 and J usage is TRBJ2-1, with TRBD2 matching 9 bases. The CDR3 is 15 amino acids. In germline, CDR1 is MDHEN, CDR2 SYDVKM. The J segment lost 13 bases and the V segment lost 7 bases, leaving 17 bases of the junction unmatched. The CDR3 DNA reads TGTGCCAGCAACGTACACGGGACTAGCTACCCCAATCAGTTCTTC. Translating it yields CASNVHGTSYPNQFF.

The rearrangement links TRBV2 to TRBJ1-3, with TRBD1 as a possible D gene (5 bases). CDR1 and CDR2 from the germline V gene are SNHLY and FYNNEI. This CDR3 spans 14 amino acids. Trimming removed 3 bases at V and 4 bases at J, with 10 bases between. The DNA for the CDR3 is TGTGCCAGCAGTGAGGGGGGGACGGGAAACACCATATATTTT. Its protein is CASSEGGTGNTIYF.

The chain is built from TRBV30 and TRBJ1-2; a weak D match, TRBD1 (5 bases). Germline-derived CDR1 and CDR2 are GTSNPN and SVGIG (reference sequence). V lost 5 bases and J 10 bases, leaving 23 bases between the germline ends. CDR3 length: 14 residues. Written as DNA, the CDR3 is TGTGCCTGGGGGGCGGGGACGGGCTTCGTTGACTACACCTTC. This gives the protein CAWGAGTGFVDYTF.

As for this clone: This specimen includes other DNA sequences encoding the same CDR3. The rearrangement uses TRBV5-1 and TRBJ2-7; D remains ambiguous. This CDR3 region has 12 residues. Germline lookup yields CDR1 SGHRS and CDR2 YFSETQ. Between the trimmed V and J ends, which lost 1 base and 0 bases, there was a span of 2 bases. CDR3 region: CASSLSSYEQYF. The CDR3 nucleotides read TGCGCCAGCAGCTTGAGCTCCTACGAGCAGTACTTC.

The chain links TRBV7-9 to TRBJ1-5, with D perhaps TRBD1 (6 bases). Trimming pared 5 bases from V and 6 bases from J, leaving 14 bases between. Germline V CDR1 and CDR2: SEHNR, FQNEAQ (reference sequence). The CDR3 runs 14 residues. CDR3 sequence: CASSLTGSGQPQHF. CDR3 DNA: TGTGCCAGCAGCCTAACAGGGTCAGGTCAGCCCCAGCATTTT. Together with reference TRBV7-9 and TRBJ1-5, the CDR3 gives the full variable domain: DTGVSQNPRHKITKRGQNVTFRCDPISEHNRLYWYRQTLGQGPEFLTYFQNEAQLEKSRLLSDRFSAERPKGSFSTLEIQRTEQGDSAMYLCASSLTGSGQPQHFGDGTRLSIL.

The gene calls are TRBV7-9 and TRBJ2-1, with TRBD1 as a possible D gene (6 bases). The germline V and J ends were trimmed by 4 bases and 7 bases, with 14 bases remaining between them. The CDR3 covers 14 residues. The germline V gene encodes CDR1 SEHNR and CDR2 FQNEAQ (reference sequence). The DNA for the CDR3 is TGTGCCAGCAGCTCCCCTGAACAGGGTAATGAGCAGTTCTTC. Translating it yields CASSSPEQGNEQFF.

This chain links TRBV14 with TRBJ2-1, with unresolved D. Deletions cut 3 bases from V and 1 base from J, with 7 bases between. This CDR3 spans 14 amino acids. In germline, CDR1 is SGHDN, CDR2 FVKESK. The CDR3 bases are TGTGCCAGCAGCCAGGATGTATCCTACAATGAGCAGTTCTTC. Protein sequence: CASSQDVSYNEQFF.

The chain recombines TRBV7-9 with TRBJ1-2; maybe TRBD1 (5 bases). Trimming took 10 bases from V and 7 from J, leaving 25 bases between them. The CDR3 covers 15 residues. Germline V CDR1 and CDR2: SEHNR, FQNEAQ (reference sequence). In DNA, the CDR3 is TGTGCCACCACGGCAGGGATTGTTCCTCTTGGTGGCTACACCTTC. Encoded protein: CATTAGIVPLGGYTF. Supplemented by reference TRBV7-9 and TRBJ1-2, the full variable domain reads DTGVSQNPRHKITKRGQNVTFRCDPISEHNRLYWYRQTLGQGPEFLTYFQNEAQLEKSRLLSDRFSAERPKGSFSTLEIQRTEQGDSAMYLCATTAGIVPLGGYTFGSGTRLTVV.

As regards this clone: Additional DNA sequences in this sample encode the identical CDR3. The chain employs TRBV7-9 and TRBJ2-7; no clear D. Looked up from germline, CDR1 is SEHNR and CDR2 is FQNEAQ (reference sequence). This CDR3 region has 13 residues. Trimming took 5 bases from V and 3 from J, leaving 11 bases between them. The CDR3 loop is CASSPDTFYEQYF. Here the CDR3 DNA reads TGTGCCAGCAGCCCCGACACTTTCTACGAGCAGTACTTC.

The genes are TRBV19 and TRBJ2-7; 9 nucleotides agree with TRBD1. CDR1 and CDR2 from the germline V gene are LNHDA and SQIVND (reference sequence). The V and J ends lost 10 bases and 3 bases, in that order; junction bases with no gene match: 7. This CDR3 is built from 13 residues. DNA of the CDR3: TGTGCCACCGCACCGGGACAGGGCTACGAGCAGTACTTC. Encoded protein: CATAPGQGYEQYF.

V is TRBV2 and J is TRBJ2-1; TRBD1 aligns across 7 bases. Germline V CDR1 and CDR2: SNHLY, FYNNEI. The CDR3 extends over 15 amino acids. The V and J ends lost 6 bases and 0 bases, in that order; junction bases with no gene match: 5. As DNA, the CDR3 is TGTGCCAGCAGGGCGACAGGGAGCTCCTACAATGAGCAGTTCTTC. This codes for CASRATGSSYNEQFF.